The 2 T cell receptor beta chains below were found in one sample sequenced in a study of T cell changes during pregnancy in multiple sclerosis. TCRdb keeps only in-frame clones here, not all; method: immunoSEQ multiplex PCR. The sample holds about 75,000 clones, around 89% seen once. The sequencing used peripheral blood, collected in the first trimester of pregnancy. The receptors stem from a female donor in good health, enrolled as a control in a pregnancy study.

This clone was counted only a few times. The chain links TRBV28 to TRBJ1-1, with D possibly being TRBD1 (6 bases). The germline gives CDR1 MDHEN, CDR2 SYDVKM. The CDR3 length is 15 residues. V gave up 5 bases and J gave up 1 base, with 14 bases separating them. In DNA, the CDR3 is TGTGCCAGCAGTGCTCGAGCGGGACAGAACACTGAAGCTTTCTTT. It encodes CASSARAGQNTEAFF.

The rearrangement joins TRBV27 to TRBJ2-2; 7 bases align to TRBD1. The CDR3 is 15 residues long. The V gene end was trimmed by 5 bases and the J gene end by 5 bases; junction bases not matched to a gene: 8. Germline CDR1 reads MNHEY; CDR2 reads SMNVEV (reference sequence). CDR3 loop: CASSVQGRVTGELFF. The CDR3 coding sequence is TGTGCCAGCAGTGTACAGGGGCGGGTGACCGGGGAGCTGTTTTTT.